This is a list of T cell receptor beta chains from one sample in a study of T cell clones after liver transplantation. The data were produced by immunoSEQ multiplex PCR, yet TCRdb's version contains in-frame clones alone and is incomplete. This table has around 110,000 clones, 90% appearing once. The sample consisted of CD4+ T cells from blood, taken 12 months after liver transplant. The receptor set was obtained from a human patient who received a liver transplant. Some T cells could come from the graft donor. Each CDR3 is given with its conserved first and last residue. D genes are given only for firm matches.

j_call | d_call | v_call | cdr3_nt | cdr3_aa
TRBJ2-2 | . | TRBV11-2 | TGTGCCAGCAGCTCAGGGGTCTTGAACACCGGGGAGCTGTTTTTT | CASSSGVLNTGELFF
TRBJ2-1 | TRBD1 | TRBV4-1 | TGCGCCAGCAGCCAAGTGGAGCCAGGGGGCCTAGGTCCGGGCAATGAGCAGTTCTTC | CASSQVEPGGLGPGNEQFF
TRBJ2-7 | . | TRBV5-1 | TGCGCCAGCAATCCGGGAGAGGAAGGCGAGCAGTACTTC | CASNPGEEGEQYF
TRBJ1-2 | . | TRBV7-6 | TGTGCCAGCAGCTTAAGTCTCGGGTTTGAGGGCTACACCTTC | CASSLSLGFEGYTF
TRBJ2-1 | TRBD2 | TRBV5-1 | TGCGCCAGTACTACTAGCGGGAGTTCGTACAATGAGCAGTTCTTC | CASTTSGSSYNEQFF
TRBJ1-5 | . | TRBV27 | TGTGCCAGCAGGGAGAGGGGGGATAGCAATCAGCCCCAGCATTTT | CASRERGDSNQPQHF
TRBJ2-7 | . | TRBV13 | TGTGCCAGCAGCCCCCAGGGTTCGGGCGAGCAGTACTTC | CASSPQGSGEQYF
TRBJ2-7 | TRBD2 | TRBV5-5 | TGTGCCAGCAGCTCTTCCCCAGCGGGAGGGATCTACGAGCAGTACTTC | CASSSSPAGGIYEQYF
TRBJ2-7 | . | TRBV15 | TGTGCCACACGTACCGGGCGGGGAAGCTACGAGCAGTACTTC | CATRTGRGSYEQYF
TRBJ2-1 | . | TRBV27 | TGTGCCAGCAGGTCGGGACTGCCCGGGAATGAGCAGTTCTTC | CASRSGLPGNEQFF
TRBJ2-7 | . | TRBV7-9 | TGTGCCAGCAGCCCGGCAGGGGAAAACTACGAGCAGTACTTC | CASSPAGENYEQYF
TRBJ2-1 | TRBD2 | TRBV6-5 | TGTGCCAGCAGCCAAGGGCCGGGAGGAAACAATGAGCAGTTCTTC | CASSQGPGGNNEQFF
TRBJ2-1 | . | TRBV4-1 | TGCGCCAGCAGCCAAGAAGCGGGTTCTAGCTCCTACAATGAGCAGTTCTTC | CASSQEAGSSSYNEQFF
TRBJ2-2 | . | TRBV28 | TGTGCCAGCAGTTTAAGGCGACCAGCGAACGCCGGGGAGCTGTTTTTT | CASSLRRPANAGELFF
TRBJ2-3 | TRBD2 | TRBV5-1 | TGCGCCAGCAGCTCTCCGGGACTAGCGGGACCAGATACGCAGTATTTT | CASSSPGLAGPDTQYF